This note documents a single T cell receptor (beta chain) sequence. Its specificity is not known. Donors were nominally healthy when sampled, though unrecorded immune exposures were likely. The source of the sample is a study of cytomegalovirus exposure and HLA in healthy donors. Overall study results and limits: Reports state that TCR beta sequences accurately predicted most subjects' HLA-A and HLA-B alleles. It was shown in a later analysis that HLA-associated TCR beta chains were more clonally expanded than other, equally common chains.

Trimming shortened V by 0 bases and J by 0 bases, and 20 bases separated the two germline ends. The germline gives CDR1 GTSNPN, CDR2 SVGIG (reference sequence). The CDR3 is 19 amino acids. Researchers ran the PCR with 60 Vbeta and 13 Jbeta primers. Sequencing used immunoSEQ multiplex PCR; TCRdb keeps in-frame clones, though not all of them. The sample gives about 120,000 clones, roughly 75% of which show up once; about 1.2% is in the top ten. The origin of this receptor is a female donor in good health and CMV-seronegative. The specimen was PBMCs. The chain has TRBV30 and TRBJ1-4, with D perhaps TRBD1 (6 bases). DNA for the CDR3: TGTGCCTGGAGTGTAAGGCCCGGACAGATCCTTCCAACTAATGAAAAACTGTTTTTT. The encoded protein is CAWSVRPGQILPTNEKLFF.